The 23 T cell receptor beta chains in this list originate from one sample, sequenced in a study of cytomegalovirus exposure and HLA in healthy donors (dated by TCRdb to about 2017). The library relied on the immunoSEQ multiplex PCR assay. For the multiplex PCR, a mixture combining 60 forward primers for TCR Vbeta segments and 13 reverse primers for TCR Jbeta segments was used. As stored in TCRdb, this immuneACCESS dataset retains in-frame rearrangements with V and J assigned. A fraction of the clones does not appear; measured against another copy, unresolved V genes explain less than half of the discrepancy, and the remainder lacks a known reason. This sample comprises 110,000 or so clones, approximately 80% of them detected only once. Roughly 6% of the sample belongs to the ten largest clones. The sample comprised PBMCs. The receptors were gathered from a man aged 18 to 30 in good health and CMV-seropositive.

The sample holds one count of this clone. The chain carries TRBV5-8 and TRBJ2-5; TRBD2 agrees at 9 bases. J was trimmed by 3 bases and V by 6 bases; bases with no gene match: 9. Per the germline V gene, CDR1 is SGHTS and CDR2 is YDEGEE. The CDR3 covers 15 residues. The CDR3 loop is CASTGLLAGKETQYF. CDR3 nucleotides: TGTGCCAGCACTGGCCTTCTAGCGGGGAAAGAGACCCAGTACTTC. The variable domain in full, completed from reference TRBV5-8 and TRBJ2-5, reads EAGVTQSPTHLIKTRGQQATLRCSPISGHTSVYWYQQALGLGLQFLLWYDEGEERNRGNFPPRFSGRQFPNYSSELNVNALELEDSALYLCASTGLLAGKETQYFGPGTRLLVL.

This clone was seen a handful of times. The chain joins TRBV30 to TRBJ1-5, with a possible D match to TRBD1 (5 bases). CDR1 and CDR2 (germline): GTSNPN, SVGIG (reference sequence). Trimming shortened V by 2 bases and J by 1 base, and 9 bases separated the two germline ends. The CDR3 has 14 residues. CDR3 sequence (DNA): TGTGCCTGGAGTCGGACAATGAGCAATCAGCCCCAGCATTTT. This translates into CAWSRTMSNQPQHF.

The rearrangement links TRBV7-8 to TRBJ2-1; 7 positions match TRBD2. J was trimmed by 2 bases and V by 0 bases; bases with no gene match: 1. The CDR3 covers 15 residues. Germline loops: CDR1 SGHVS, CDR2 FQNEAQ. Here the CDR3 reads CASSLAGGPYNEQFF. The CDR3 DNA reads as TGTGCCAGCAGCTTAGCGGGAGGGCCCTACAATGAGCAGTTCTTC.

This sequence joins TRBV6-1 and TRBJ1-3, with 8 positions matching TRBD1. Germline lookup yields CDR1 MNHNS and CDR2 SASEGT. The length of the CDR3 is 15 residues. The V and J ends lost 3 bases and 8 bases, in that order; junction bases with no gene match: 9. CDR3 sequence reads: CASSEDRVPTDTIYF. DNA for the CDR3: TGTGCCAGCAGTGAGGACAGGGTTCCTACTGACACCATATATTTT.

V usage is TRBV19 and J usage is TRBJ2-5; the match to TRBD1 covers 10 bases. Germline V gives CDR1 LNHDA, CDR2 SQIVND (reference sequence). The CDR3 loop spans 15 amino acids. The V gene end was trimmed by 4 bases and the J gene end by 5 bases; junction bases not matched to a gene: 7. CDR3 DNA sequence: TGTGCCAGTAGTACCCGACAGGGGGCGTTGGAGACCCAGTACTTC. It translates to CASSTRQGALETQYF.

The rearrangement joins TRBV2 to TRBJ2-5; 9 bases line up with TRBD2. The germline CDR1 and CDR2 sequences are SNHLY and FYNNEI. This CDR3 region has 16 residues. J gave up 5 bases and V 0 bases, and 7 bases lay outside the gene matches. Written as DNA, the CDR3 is TGTGCCAGCAGTGAAGCGCTAGCGGGGACCTGGGAGACCCAGTACTTC. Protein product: CASSEALAGTWETQYF. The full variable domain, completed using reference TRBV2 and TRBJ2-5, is EPEVTQTPSHQVTQMGQEVILRCVPISNHLYFYWYRQILGQKVEFLVSFYNNEISEKSEIFDDQFSVERPDGSNFTLKIRSTKLEDSAMYFCASSEALAGTWETQYFGPGTRLLVL.

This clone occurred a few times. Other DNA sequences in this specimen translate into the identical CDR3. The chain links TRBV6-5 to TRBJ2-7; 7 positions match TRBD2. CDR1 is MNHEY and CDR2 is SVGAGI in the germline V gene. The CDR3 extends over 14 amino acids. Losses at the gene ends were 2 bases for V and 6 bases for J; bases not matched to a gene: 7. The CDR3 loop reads CASSYPSGIGEQYF. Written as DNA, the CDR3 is TGTGCCAGCAGTTACCCGAGCGGGATTGGCGAGCAGTACTTC.

CDR3 coding DNA: TGTGCCTGGAGTGTACCGACTAGCGGGATTGGCTCCTACAATGAGCAGTTCTTC. Its translation is CAWSVPTSGIGSYNEQFF. V usage is TRBV30 and J usage is TRBJ2-1, with 11 bases matching TRBD2. The CDR3 is 18 amino acids. The V and J ends lost 0 bases and 0 bases, in that order; junction bases with no gene match: 7. Germline V lookup: CDR1 GTSNPN, CDR2 SVGIG (reference sequence).

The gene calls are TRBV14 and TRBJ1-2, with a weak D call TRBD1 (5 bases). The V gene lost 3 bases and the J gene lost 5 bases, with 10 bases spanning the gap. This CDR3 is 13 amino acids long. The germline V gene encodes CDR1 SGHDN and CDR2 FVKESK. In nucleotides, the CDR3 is TGTGCCAGCAGCCAGCAGGGTTATTATGGCTACACCTTC. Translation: CASSQQGYYGYTF. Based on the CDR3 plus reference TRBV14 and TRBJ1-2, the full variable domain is EAGVTQFPSHSVIEKGQTVTLRCDPISGHDNLYWYRRVMGKEIKFLLHFVKESKQDESGMPNNRFLAERTGGTYSTLKVQPAELEDSGVYFCASSQQGYYGYTFGSGTRLTVV.

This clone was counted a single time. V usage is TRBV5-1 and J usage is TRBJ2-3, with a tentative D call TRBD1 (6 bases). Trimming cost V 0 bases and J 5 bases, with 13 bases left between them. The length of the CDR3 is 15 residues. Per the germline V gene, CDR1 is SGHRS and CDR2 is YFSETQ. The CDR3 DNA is TGCGCCAGCAGCTTGGGGTCATTGACAGGAGATACGCAGTATTTT. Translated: CASSLGSLTGDTQYF.

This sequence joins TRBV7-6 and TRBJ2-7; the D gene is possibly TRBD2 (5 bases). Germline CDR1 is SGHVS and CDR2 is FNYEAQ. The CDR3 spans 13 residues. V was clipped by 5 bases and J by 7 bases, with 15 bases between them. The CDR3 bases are TGTGCCAGCAGCCCCCTCGGACTGGGTGAGCAGTACTTC. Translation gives CASSPLGLGEQYF.

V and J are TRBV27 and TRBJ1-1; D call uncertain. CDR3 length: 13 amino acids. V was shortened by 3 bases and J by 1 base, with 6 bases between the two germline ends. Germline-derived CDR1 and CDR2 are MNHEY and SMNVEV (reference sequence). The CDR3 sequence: CASSFAGNTEAFF. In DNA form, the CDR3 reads TGTGCCAGCAGTTTCGCCGGGAACACTGAAGCTTTCTTT.

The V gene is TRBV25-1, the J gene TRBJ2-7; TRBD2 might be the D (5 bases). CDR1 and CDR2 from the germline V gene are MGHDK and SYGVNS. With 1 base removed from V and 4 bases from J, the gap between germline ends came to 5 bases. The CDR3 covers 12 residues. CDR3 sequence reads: CASSESGYEQYF. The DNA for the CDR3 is TGTGCCAGCAGTGAATCGGGGTACGAGCAGTACTTC.

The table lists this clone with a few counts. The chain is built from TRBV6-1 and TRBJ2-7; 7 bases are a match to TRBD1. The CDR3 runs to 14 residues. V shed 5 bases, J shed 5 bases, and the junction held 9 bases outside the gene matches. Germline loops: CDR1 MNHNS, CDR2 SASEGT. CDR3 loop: CASSTGDFLNEQYF. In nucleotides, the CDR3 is TGTGCCAGCAGTACAGGGGATTTCCTAAACGAGCAGTACTTC.

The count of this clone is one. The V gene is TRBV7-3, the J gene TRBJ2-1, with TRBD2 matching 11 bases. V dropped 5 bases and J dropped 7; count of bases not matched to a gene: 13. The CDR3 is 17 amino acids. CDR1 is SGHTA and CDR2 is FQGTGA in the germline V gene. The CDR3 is CASSLPIAGGPMNEQFF. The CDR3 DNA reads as TGTGCCAGCAGCCTCCCGATAGCGGGAGGGCCAATGAATGAGCAGTTCTTC.

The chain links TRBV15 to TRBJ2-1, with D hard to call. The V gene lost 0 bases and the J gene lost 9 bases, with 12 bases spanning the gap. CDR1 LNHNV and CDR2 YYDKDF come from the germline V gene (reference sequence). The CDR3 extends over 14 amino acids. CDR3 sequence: CATSRDRTIPEQFF. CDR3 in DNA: TGTGCCACCAGCAGAGACCGAACTATCCCTGAGCAGTTCTTC.

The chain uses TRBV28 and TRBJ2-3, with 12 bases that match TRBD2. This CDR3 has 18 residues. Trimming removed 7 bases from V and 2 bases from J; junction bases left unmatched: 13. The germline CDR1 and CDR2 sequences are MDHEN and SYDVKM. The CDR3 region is CASTSLAGGQPDTDTQYF. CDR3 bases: TGTGCCAGCACTTCACTAGCGGGGGGCCAACCTGACACAGATACGCAGTATTTT.

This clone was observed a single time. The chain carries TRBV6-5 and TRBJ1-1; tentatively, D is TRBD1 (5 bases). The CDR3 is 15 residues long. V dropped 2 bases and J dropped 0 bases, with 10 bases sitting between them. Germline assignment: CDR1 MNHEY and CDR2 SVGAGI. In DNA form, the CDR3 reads TGTGCCAGCAGTTACCAGGGCTGGTTGAACACTGAAGCTTTCTTT. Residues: CASSYQGWLNTEAFF.

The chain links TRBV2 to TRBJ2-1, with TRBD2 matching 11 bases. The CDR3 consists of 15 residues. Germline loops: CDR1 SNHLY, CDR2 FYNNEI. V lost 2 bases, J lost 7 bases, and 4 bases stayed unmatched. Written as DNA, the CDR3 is TGTGCCAGCAGTGAAAGTGCTAGCGGGAGGAATGAGCAGTTCTTC. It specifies CASSESASGRNEQFF.

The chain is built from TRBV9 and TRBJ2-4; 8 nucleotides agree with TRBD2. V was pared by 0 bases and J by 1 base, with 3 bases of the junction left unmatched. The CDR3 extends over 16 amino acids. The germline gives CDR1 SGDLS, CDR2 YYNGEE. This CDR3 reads CASSVEAGDAKNIQYF. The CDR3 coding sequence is TGTGCCAGCAGCGTAGAAGCGGGAGATGCCAAAAACATTCAGTACTTC.

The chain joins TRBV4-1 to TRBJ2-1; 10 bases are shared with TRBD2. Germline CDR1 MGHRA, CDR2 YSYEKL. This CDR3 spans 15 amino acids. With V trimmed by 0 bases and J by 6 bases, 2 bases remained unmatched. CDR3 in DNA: TGCGCCAGCAGCCAAGAACCTAGCGGGGGCAATGAGCAGTTCTTC. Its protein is CASSQEPSGGNEQFF.

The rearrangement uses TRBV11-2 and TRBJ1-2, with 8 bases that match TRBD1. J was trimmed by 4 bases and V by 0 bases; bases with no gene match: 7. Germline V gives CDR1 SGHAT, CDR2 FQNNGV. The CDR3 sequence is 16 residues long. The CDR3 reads CASSLDPDRDLYGYTF. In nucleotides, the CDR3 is TGTGCCAGCAGCTTAGACCCGGACAGGGACCTCTATGGCTACACCTTC.

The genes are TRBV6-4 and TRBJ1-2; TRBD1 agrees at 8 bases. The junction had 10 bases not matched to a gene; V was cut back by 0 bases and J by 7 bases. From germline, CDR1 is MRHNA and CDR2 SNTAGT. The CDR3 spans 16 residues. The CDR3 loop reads CASSDSFNRGVVGYTF. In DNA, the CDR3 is TGTGCCAGCAGTGACTCTTTCAACAGGGGGGTCGTTGGCTACACCTTC.